The next 17 T cell receptor beta chains were all read from a single sample in a study of blood T cell repertoires in COVID-19. Sequencing was performed with immunoSEQ multiplex PCR; in TCRdb, only in-frame clones are kept and a portion is missing. The sample shows more than 100,000 clones, 70% to 80% of them seen only once. The specimen was peripheral blood. The receptor source for this set is a woman aged 80 or over with acute or convalescent COVID-19.

CDR3 loop: CASSPHGTGTYEQYF. Here the CDR3 DNA reads TGTGCCAGCAGTCCCCACGGGACAGGCACCTACGAGCAGTACTTC. V and J are TRBV28 and TRBJ2-7; TRBD1 agrees at 8 bases. In germline, CDR1 is MDHEN, CDR2 SYDVKM. V was clipped by 5 bases and J by 2 bases; unmatched bases: 8. This CDR3 is 15 amino acids long.

This clone appeared a few times. This sequence joins TRBV11-2 and TRBJ2-1; D possibly corresponds to TRBD2 (5 bases). CDR1 SGHAT and CDR2 FQNNGV come from the germline V gene. This CDR3 region has 16 residues. Trimming cost V 0 bases and J 6 bases, with 15 bases left between them. The CDR3 spells CASSLDREGRFNEQFF. CDR3 nucleotide sequence: TGTGCCAGCAGCTTAGATCGAGAGGGCCGTTTCAATGAGCAGTTCTTC.

The rearrangement links TRBV27 to TRBJ2-3; 9 bases align to TRBD2. In germline, CDR1 is MNHEY, CDR2 SMNVEV (reference sequence). The CDR3 is 17 amino acids. V was clipped by 5 bases and J by 4 bases; unmatched bases: 13. The CDR3 region has the DNA TGTGCCAGCAGTCCCTTATCTAGCGGGATGGCGGCAGATACGCAGTATTTT. Translated: CASSPLSSGMAADTQYF.

The chain has TRBV5-1 and TRBJ2-1; D perhaps matches TRBD1 (6 bases). There are 16 residues in the CDR3. The germline V and J ends were trimmed by 0 bases and 3 bases, with 13 bases remaining between them. Germline assignment: CDR1 SGHRS and CDR2 YFSETQ. The CDR3 spells CASSLDNRVGYNEQFF. Here the CDR3 DNA reads TGCGCCAGCAGCTTGGATAACAGGGTTGGCTACAATGAGCAGTTCTTC.

This chain joins TRBV2 and TRBJ1-4; D gene ambiguous. Germline V CDR1 and CDR2: SNHLY, FYNNEI. The CDR3 extends over 14 amino acids. The ends were cut back, 3 bases at V and 3 bases at J, with 8 bases in the middle. CDR3 in amino acids: CASSDGVANEKLFF. The DNA for the CDR3 is TGTGCCAGCAGTGATGGAGTGGCTAATGAAAAACTGTTTTTT.

J is TRBJ2-5 and V is TRBV7-2; perhaps TRBD2 as D (5 bases). The germline V and J ends were trimmed by 5 bases and 4 bases, with 11 bases remaining between them. Germline assignment: CDR1 SGHTA and CDR2 FQGNSA. CDR3 length: 13 residues. CDR3 protein: CASSAPGRETQYF. CDR3 nucleotide sequence: TGTGCCAGCAGCGCCCCGGGGAGAGAGACCCAGTACTTC.

The chain uses TRBV6-1 and TRBJ1-1; D remains unclear. Per germline, CDR1 MNHNS and CDR2 SASEGT. V lost 2 bases to trimming and J lost 5 bases, with 9 bases between them. There are 13 residues in the CDR3. CDR3 in DNA: TGTGCCAGCAGTGAAAGCCGGAGGACTGAAGCTTTCTTT. This gives the protein CASSESRRTEAFF.

This clone was counted once. This rearrangement joins TRBV2 to TRBJ1-2; TRBD1 might be the D (5 bases). Germline V lookup: CDR1 SNHLY, CDR2 FYNNEI. V was cut by 7 bases and J by 6 bases, with 15 bases left in between. The CDR3 spans 13 residues. In DNA form, the CDR3 reads TGTGCCAGCAAGGAGCAGGGAGGGGATGGCTACACCTTC. Its protein is CASKEQGGDGYTF.

The chain recombines TRBV7-9 with TRBJ2-1; D is possibly TRBD2 (5 bases). The CDR3 consists of 14 residues. Trimming took 4 bases from V and 6 from J, leaving 13 bases between them. The germline V gene encodes CDR1 SEHNR and CDR2 FQNEAQ (reference sequence). As DNA, the CDR3 is TGTGCCAGCAGCTCCCAGGACTCTCCCAATGAGCAGTTCTTC. Protein: CASSSQDSPNEQFF.

The genes are TRBV18 and TRBJ2-5; D uncertain. Trimming left V 3 bases short and J 1 base short, with 6 bases between. This CDR3 is built from 13 residues. Germline-derived CDR1 and CDR2 are KGHSH and LQKENI. Here the CDR3 reads CASSPGSQETQYF. As DNA, the CDR3 is TGTGCCAGCTCACCGGGCAGCCAAGAGACCCAGTACTTC.

Concerning this clone: The junction shows a germline mismatch at one end, possibly a read error. The chain carries TRBV5-6 and TRBJ2-3; 14 positions agree with TRBD2. Germline values: CDR1 SGHDT, CDR2 YYEEEE. This CDR3 spans 14 amino acids. CDR3 sequence reads: CASSSPGLAGDPVF. The CDR3 nucleotides read TGTGCCAGCAGCTCACCGGGACTAGCGGGGGATCCCGTTTTT. Combining the CDR3 with reference TRBV5-6 and TRBJ2-3 gives the whole variable domain DAGVTQSPTHLIKTRGQQVTLRCSPKSGHDTVSWYQQALGQGPQFIFQYYEEEERQRGNFPDRFSGHQFPNYSSELNVNALLLGDSALYLCASSSPGLAGDPVFGPGTRLTVL.

This clone appeared a few times. The V gene is TRBV19, the J gene TRBJ1-5; the D is unclear. V was shortened by 0 bases and J by 2 bases, with 8 bases between the two germline ends. The germline gives CDR1 LNHDA, CDR2 SQIVND (reference sequence). The CDR3 loop spans 15 amino acids. CDR3 bases: TGTGCCAGTAGTATAGAACAGAGCCGCAATCAGCCCCAGCATTTT. Amino acid sequence: CASSIEQSRNQPQHF.

V usage is TRBV19 and J usage is TRBJ2-3; 10 bases fit TRBD1. Germline V gives CDR1 LNHDA, CDR2 SQIVND (reference sequence). The CDR3 loop spans 15 amino acids. V trimming: 5 bases; J trimming: 5 bases; junction bases outside the gene matches: 7. This chain's CDR3 is CASSHRDRGGDTQYF. The CDR3 nucleotides read TGTGCCAGTAGTCACCGGGACAGGGGTGGAGATACGCAGTATTTT.

V usage is TRBV6-5 and J usage is TRBJ2-1, with 9 nucleotides matching TRBD2. Per germline, CDR1 MNHEY and CDR2 SVGAGI. The CDR3 contains 15 residues. The J segment lost 3 bases and the V segment lost 5 bases, leaving 5 bases of the junction unmatched. The CDR3 is CASSKSGRLYNEQFF. The CDR3 DNA is TGTGCCAGCAGTAAAAGCGGGAGGCTCTACAATGAGCAGTTCTTC.

V gene TRBV19 combines with J gene TRBJ2-2, with 7 bases fitting TRBD1. The germline V gene encodes CDR1 LNHDA and CDR2 SQIVND (reference sequence). This CDR3 has 16 amino acids. Trimming took 4 bases from V and 0 from J; bases not matched to a gene: 5. The CDR3 region is CASSTLTGPNTGELFF. As DNA, the CDR3 is TGTGCCAGTAGTACCCTGACAGGGCCGAACACCGGGGAGCTGTTTTTT. Combining the CDR3 with reference TRBV19 and TRBJ2-2 gives the whole variable domain DGGITQSPKYLFRKEGQNVTLSCEQNLNHDAMYWYRQDPGQGLRLIYYSQIVNDFQKGDIAEGYSVSREKKESFPLTVTSAQKNPTAFYLCASSTLTGPNTGELFFGEGSRLTVL.

This clone was seen a single time. The chain recombines TRBV19 with TRBJ2-6; 9 bases are shared with TRBD1. Unmatched junction bases numbered 11, after V lost 5 bases and J lost 3 bases. The CDR3 runs to 18 residues. CDR1 LNHDA and CDR2 SQIVND come from the germline V gene (reference sequence). This CDR3 is CASSPPGTGTFGANVLTF. The CDR3 DNA reads as TGTGCCAGTAGTCCCCCCGGGACAGGGACCTTTGGGGCCAACGTCCTGACTTTC.

The gene calls are TRBV5-4 and TRBJ2-5; 8 bases match TRBD1. CDR3 size: 14 residues. Germline-derived CDR1 and CDR2 are SGHNT and YYREEE (reference sequence). The ends lost 4 bases at V and 2 bases at J; junction bases unmatched: 4. In DNA form, the CDR3 reads TGTGCCAGCAGCAGCCAGGGGGCTCAAGAGACCCAGTACTTC. Encoded protein: CASSSQGAQETQYF.